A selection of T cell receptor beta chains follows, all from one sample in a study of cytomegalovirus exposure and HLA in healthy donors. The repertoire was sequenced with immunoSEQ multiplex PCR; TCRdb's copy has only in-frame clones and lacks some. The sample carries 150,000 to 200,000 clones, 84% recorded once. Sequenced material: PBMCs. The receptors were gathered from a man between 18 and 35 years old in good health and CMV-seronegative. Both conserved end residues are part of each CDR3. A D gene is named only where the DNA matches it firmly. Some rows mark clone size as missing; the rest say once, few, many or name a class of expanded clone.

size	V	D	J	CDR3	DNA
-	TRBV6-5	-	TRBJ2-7	CASSLGREQYF	TGTGCCAGCAGTTTGGGGCGGGAGCAGTACTTC
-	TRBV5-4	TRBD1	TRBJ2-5	CASSLRDRVETQYF	TGTGCCAGCAGCTTGAGGGACAGGGTGGAGACCCAGTACTTC
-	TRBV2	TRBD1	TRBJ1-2	CASSEGQGGGLNYGYTF	TGTGCCAGCAGTGAGGGACAGGGGGGAGGGCTAAACTATGGCTACACCTTC
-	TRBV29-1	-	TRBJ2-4	CSVKGRIAKNIQYF	TGCAGCGTTAAAGGGAGGATTGCCAAAAACATTCAGTACTTC
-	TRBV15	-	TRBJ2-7	CATSRAQRGSKEQYF	TGTGCCACCAGCAGGGCGCAGCGTGGATCCAAGGAGCAGTACTTC
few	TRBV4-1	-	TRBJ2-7	CASSQLQGYEGQYF	TGCGCCAGCAGCCAACTTCAAGGCTACGAGGGGCAGTACTTC
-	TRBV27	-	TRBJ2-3	CASRYRQNTDTQYF	TGTGCCAGCAGGTATAGACAGAACACAGATACGCAGTATTTT
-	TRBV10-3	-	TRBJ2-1	CAISDPGTPDNEQFF	TGTGCCATCAGTGACCCCGGGACACCTGACAATGAGCAGTTCTTC
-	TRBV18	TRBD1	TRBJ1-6	CASSPRQGEPLHF	TGTGCCAGCTCACCACGACAGGGGGAACCCCTCCACTTT
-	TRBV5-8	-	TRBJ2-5	CASSLRTEKETQYF	TGTGCCAGCAGCTTGAGGACAGAGAAAGAGACCCAGTACTTC
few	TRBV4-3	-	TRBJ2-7	CASSQGLGSGEYEQYF	TGCGCCAGCAGCCAAGGCCTGGGAAGCGGAGAATACGAGCAGTACTTC
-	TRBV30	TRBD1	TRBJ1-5	CAWGEPGQGLNQPQHF	TGTGCCTGGGGTGAGCCGGGACAGGGCCTAAATCAGCCCCAGCATTTT
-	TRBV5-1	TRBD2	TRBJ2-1	CASSLEGRAIYNEQFF	TGCGCCAGCAGCTTGGAGGGGAGGGCCATATACAATGAGCAGTTCTTC
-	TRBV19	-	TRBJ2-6	CASSTLTVSGANVLTF	TGTGCCAGTAGTACTCTGACTGTCTCTGGGGCCAACGTCCTGACTTTC
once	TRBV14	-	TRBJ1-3	CASSQAGTNSGNTIYF	TGTGCCAGCAGCCAAGCGGGGACAAACTCTGGAAACACCATATATTTT
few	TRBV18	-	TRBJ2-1	CASSPSLGEQFF	TGTGCCAGCTCACCAAGTCTAGGTGAGCAGTTCTTC
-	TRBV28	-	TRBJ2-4	CASSTLYEGGLAKNIQYF	TGTGCCAGCAGTACCCTCTATGAGGGAGGCCTAGCCAAAAACATTCAGTACTTC